This T cell receptor beta chain derives from a study of blood T cell repertoires in COVID-19. Study at large: The United States, Italy and Spain supplied acute and convalescent COVID-19 samples. Sample material is recorded as cDNA or gDNA derived from T cells, B-cell-depleted T cells, or PBMCs.

Original methodology: The assay estimated nucleated cells by amplifying reference gene primers. Assay: immunoSEQ multiplex PCR; the TCRdb copy retains only in-frame clones and omits some. For V, J and clone size, that table is used; D and trimming come from the DNA. The table has approximately 300,000 clones, more than 70% seen once. Germline CDR1 is KGHSH and CDR2 is LQKENI. CDR3 length equals 13 residues. The V and J ends lost 8 bases and 6 bases respectively, with 14 bases between them. The origin of this receptor is a man aged 18 to 35 who had recovered from COVID-19. The V gene is TRBV18, the J gene TRBJ1-5; weak D call: TRBD1 (6 bases). Sequencing used peripheral blood. The DNA for the CDR3 is TGTGCCAGCACCGACAGGCTGGGTCAGCCCCAGCATTTT. This translates into CASTDRLGQPQHF. Using reference TRBV18 and TRBJ1-5 for the parts outside the CDR3, the full variable domain is NAGVMQNPRHLVRRRGQEARLRCSPMKGHSHVYWYRQLPEEGLKFMVYLQKENIIDESGMPKERFSAEFPKEGPSILRIQQVVRGDSAAYFCASTDRLGQPQHFGDGTRLSIL.